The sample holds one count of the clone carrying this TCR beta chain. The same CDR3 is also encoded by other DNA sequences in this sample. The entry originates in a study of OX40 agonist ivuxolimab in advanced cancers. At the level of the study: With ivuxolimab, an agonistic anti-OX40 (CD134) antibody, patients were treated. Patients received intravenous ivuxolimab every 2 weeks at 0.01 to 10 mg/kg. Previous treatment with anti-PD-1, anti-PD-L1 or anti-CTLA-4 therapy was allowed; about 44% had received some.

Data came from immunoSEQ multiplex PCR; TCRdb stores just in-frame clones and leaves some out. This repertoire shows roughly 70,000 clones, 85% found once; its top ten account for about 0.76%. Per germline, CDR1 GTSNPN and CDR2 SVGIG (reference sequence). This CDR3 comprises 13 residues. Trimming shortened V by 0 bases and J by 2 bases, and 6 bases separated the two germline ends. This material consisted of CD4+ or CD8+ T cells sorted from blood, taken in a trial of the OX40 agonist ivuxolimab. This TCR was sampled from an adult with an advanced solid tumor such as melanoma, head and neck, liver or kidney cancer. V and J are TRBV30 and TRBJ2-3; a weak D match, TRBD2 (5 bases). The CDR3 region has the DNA TGTGCCTGGAGTGTGGGAGCCACAGATACGCAGTATTTT. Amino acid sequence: CAWSVGATDTQYF. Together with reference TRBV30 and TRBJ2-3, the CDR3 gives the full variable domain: SQTIHQWPATLVQPVGSPLSLECTVEGTSNPNLYWYRQAAGRGLQLLFYSVGIGQISSEVPQNLSASRPQDRQFILSSKKLLLSDSGFYLCAWSVGATDTQYFGPGTRLTVL.